A single sample is the source of the 25 T cell receptor beta chains below, sequenced in a study of identical twins. TCRdb used MiXCR to reprocess the 5' RACE reads, holding one entry per CDR3 protein. This table has about 790,000 distinct CDR3 sequences, 15% to 20% appearing once. The same sample was also studied in work on T cells expressing NK-cell markers.

Sequenced: PBMCs. These receptor sequences come from a young woman in good health.

This clonotype was seen a few times. The chain links TRBV29-1 to TRBJ1-1, with D hard to call. V dropped 4 bases and J dropped 0 bases, with 9 bases sitting between them. Germline CDR1 and CDR2: SQVTM and ANQGSEA. This CDR3 has 13 amino acids. CDR3 nucleotide sequence: TGCAGCGTTGCGGCCAGCTTGAACACTGAAGCTTTCTTT. This gives the protein CSVAASLNTEAFF.

The chain employs TRBV3-1 and TRBJ1-5, with 11 positions matching TRBD1. V was clipped by 0 bases and J by 4 bases; unmatched bases: 2. Germline loops: CDR1 LGHDT, CDR2 YNNKEL (reference sequence). The CDR3 contains 16 residues. The CDR3 sequence is CASSQEDRGLNQPQHF. For the CDR3, the DNA is TGTGCCAGCAGCCAAGAGGACAGGGGGCTTAATCAGCCCCAGCATTTT.

CDR3 protein: CASSFRSDYNEQFF. DNA of the CDR3: TGTGCCAGCAGCTTTAGGTCAGACTACAATGAGCAGTTCTTC. V is TRBV5-5 and J is TRBJ2-1; D gene unclear. Germline loops: CDR1 SGHKS, CDR2 YYEKEE (reference sequence). This CDR3 contains 14 residues. V gave up 2 bases and J gave up 3 bases, with 9 bases separating them.

V usage is TRBV14 and J usage is TRBJ2-7; TRBD2 matches 11 bases. This CDR3 is built from 15 residues. Germline CDR1 reads SGHDN; CDR2 reads FVKESK. V dropped 2 bases and J dropped 2; count of bases not matched to a gene: 2. In nucleotides, the CDR3 is TGTGCCAGCAGCCAAAAGACTAGCGGGGCCTACGAGCAGTACTTC. This translates into CASSQKTSGAYEQYF.

The chain couples TRBV20-1 to TRBJ2-7; D may be TRBD2 (6 bases). The CDR3 extends over 14 amino acids. Germline CDR1 and CDR2: DFQATT and SNEGSKA (reference sequence). Trimming pared 5 bases from V and 3 bases from J, leaving 17 bases between. In DNA, the CDR3 is TGCAGTGCTTCCACCGGGACTGTCAACTACGAGCAGTACTTC. This gives the protein CSASTGTVNYEQYF.

This clonotype was counted between two and nine times. J is TRBJ1-1 and V is TRBV7-8, with TRBD1 matching over 8 bases. After removal of 5 bases from V and 4 bases from J, the junction contained 6 bases not matched to a gene. Germline V lookup: CDR1 SGHVS, CDR2 FQNEAQ. This CDR3 has 14 amino acids. Written as DNA, the CDR3 is TGTGCCAGCAGCGGACAGGGTTCGGGCACTGAAGCTTTCTTT. Protein: CASSGQGSGTEAFF.

This clonotype was seen only a few times. The V call is TRBV20-1, the J call TRBJ1-1, with D tentatively TRBD1 (5 bases). The germline CDR1 and CDR2 sequences are DFQATT and SNEGSKA (reference sequence). The CDR3 spans 14 residues. Trimming removed 0 bases at V and 5 bases at J, with 13 bases between. CDR3 residues: CSARDGGVRTEAFF. In DNA, the CDR3 is TGCAGTGCTAGAGATGGGGGTGTGCGGACTGAAGCTTTCTTT.

V usage is TRBV7-6 and J usage is TRBJ2-3; 7 bases are shared with TRBD1. J lost 3 bases, V lost 0 bases, and 15 bases had no gene match. Germline V lookup: CDR1 SGHVS, CDR2 FNYEAQ. This CDR3 comprises 19 residues. The CDR3 coding sequence is TGTGCCAGCAGCTTAGCTCGGTCCCAGGGACAGACAGTTACAGATACGCAGTATTTT. It translates to CASSLARSQGQTVTDTQYF.

The chain combines TRBV5-1 with TRBJ2-6, with TRBD2 matching 10 bases. Unmatched junction bases numbered 13, after V lost 1 base and J lost 0 bases. CDR3 length: 21 residues. Germline V gene sequence: CDR1 SGHRS, CDR2 YFSETQ. The CDR3 loop is CASSLSVLAGGYNSGANVLTF. CDR3 coding DNA: TGCGCCAGCAGCTTGTCGGTGTTAGCGGGGGGCTATAACTCTGGGGCCAACGTCCTGACTTTC.

The rearrangement joins TRBV5-1 to TRBJ1-4; no firm D call. Trimming removed 0 bases from V and 10 bases from J, with 19 bases in between. Germline lookup yields CDR1 SGHRS and CDR2 YFSETQ. This CDR3 spans 16 amino acids. CDR3 protein: CASSLAVSATQGKLFF. The CDR3, as DNA: TGCGCCAGCAGCTTGGCCGTCTCAGCGACCCAAGGAAAACTGTTTTTT.

This rearrangement joins TRBV11-2 to TRBJ2-1; 8 positions agree with TRBD2. Per germline, CDR1 SGHAT and CDR2 FQNNGV. The CDR3 is made up of 15 amino acids. Germline trimming cut 2 bases from V and 5 bases from J; bases unmatched to any gene: 5. The CDR3 nucleotides read TGTGCCAGCAGCTTAAGCGGGAGTCGTGACAATGAGCAGTTCTTC. Protein product: CASSLSGSRDNEQFF.

In this sample, this clonotype turned up a few times. CDR3 loop: CAIKRQTNTGELFF. CDR3 sequence (DNA): TGTGCCATCAAGAGACAAACGAACACCGGGGAGCTGTTTTTT. The chain carries TRBV10-3 and TRBJ2-2; unclear D gene. The CDR3 loop spans 14 amino acids. The V and J ends lost 7 bases and 0 bases respectively, with 9 bases between them. CDR1 and CDR2 (germline): ENHRY, SYGVKD.

This sequence joins TRBV20-1 and TRBJ2-5; possible D gene TRBD2, 6 bases. This CDR3 is 14 amino acids long. Germline V gives CDR1 DFQATT, CDR2 SNEGSKA (reference sequence). The V end lost 4 bases, the J end lost 4 bases, and 16 bases lay between the germline ends. The CDR3 region is CSATAGTGAETQYF. The CDR3 nucleotides are TGCAGTGCTACAGCGGGCACGGGCGCAGAGACCCAGTACTTC.

The sample holds a few counts of this clonotype. A read error is likely, as this CDR3 ends without the conserved phenylalanine or tryptophan. The limits of the CDR3 on the DNA are not certain, so only TCRdb's listed CDR3 is given. The rearrangement uses TRBV7-9 and TRBJ2-5; TRBD1, as called in the table, went unchecked against the DNA. Germline loops: CDR1 SEHNR, CDR2 FQNEAQ (reference sequence). The CDR3 contains 12 residues when both ends are counted. The CDR3 sequence is CASTGGGDSIHL.

This clonotype was detected only a few times. The J gene is TRBJ1-5, the V gene TRBV12-3 or TRBV12-4, with a weak D call TRBD1 (6 bases). The CDR3 has 13 residues. Trimming cost V 2 bases and J 6 bases, with 8 bases left between them. This CDR3 reads CASSLTGFQPQHF. Here the CDR3 DNA reads TGTGCCAGCAGTTTAACAGGGTTTCAGCCCCAGCATTTT.

This chain links TRBV12-3 or TRBV12-4 with TRBJ1-4; D is possibly TRBD1 (6 bases). V was trimmed by 6 bases and J by 7 bases, leaving 15 bases between them. The CDR3 is 14 residues long. CDR3 protein: CASRHREEGEKLFF. The CDR3 DNA reads TGTGCCAGCAGGCACAGGGAGGAGGGTGAAAAACTGTTTTTT.

This clonotype was observed a few times. The chain joins TRBV6-1 to TRBJ1-2; no clear D gene. CDR3 length: 13 amino acids. The V and J ends lost 5 bases and 7 bases respectively, with 14 bases between them. The germline V gene encodes CDR1 MNHNS and CDR2 SASEGT. The CDR3 here is CASSPSQTSGYTF. CDR3 bases: TGTGCCAGCAGTCCAAGCCAGACCTCTGGCTACACCTTC.

This chain links TRBV20-1 with TRBJ1-1; possible D gene TRBD1, 6 bases. The CDR3 is made up of 16 amino acids. Germline assignment: CDR1 DFQATT and CDR2 SNEGSKA (reference sequence). The V end was cut by 3 bases, the J end by 2 bases, with 19 bases between. The CDR3 DNA is TGCAGTGCTAGGGTCCGGGGGCAGAACCTTAACACTGAAGCTTTCTTT. Its protein is CSARVRGQNLNTEAFF.

This clonotype was observed a handful of times. This chain connects TRBV27 to TRBJ2-1; the D gene is possibly TRBD2 (6 bases). This CDR3 has 13 residues. V dropped 3 bases and J dropped 11 bases, with 14 bases sitting between them. In germline, CDR1 is MNHEY, CDR2 SMNVEV (reference sequence). This CDR3 is CASSFPRRAKQFF. CDR3 bases: TGTGCCAGCAGTTTCCCGAGGAGGGCGAAGCAGTTCTTC.

The chain recombines TRBV12-3 or TRBV12-4 with TRBJ1-1; no clear D. Trimming stripped 7 bases from V and 5 bases from J, with 14 bases between. The CDR3 spans 13 residues. The CDR3 reads CASTEGFKTEAFF. CDR3 coding DNA: TGTGCCAGCACGGAGGGTTTTAAGACTGAAGCTTTCTTT.

The CDR3 nucleotides are TGTGCCAGCAGCCGCTGGGGGACTAGCGGCTCCTACGAGCAGTACTTC. Encoded protein: CASSRWGTSGSYEQYF. The chain combines TRBV7-9 with TRBJ2-7; 11 nucleotides agree with TRBD2. Germline V CDR1 and CDR2: SEHNR, FQNEAQ (reference sequence). CDR3 size: 16 residues. Unmatched junction bases numbered 6, after V lost 5 bases and J lost 0 bases. Full variable domain (remainder filled in from reference TRBV7-9 and TRBJ2-7): DTGVSQNPRHKITKRGQNVTFRCDPISEHNRLYWYRQTLGQGPEFLTYFQNEAQLEKSRLLSDRFSAERPKGSFSTLEIQRTEQGDSAMYLCASSRWGTSGSYEQYFGPGTRLTVT.

The rearrangement uses TRBV24-1 and TRBJ1-5, with unresolved D. CDR1 is KGHDR and CDR2 is SFDVKD in the germline V gene. V lost 0 bases and J 7 bases, leaving 3 bases between the germline ends. The CDR3 totals 12 residues. The CDR3 region is CATSDLGQPQHF. In nucleotides, the CDR3 is TGTGCCACCAGTGATTTGGGCCAGCCCCAGCATTTT.

The CDR3 coding sequence is TGTGCCAGCAGCTTATCAGTAGAGGGGGCCTACGAGCAGTACTTC. Translation: CASSLSVEGAYEQYF. The chain employs TRBV7-8 and TRBJ2-7; tentative D call: TRBD1 (6 bases). The V end was cut by 2 bases, the J end by 2 bases, with 13 bases between. Germline CDR1 and CDR2: SGHVS and FQNEAQ. This CDR3 has 15 amino acids.

This clonotype has a handful of counts. The gene calls are TRBV18 and TRBJ2-3; 8 positions agree with TRBD2. The J segment lost 2 bases and the V segment lost 2 bases, leaving 3 bases of the junction unmatched. CDR1 and CDR2 from the germline V gene are KGHSH and LQKENI. The CDR3 is made up of 15 amino acids. The CDR3 spells CASSPAGGHTDTQYF. The CDR3 DNA sequence: TGTGCCAGCTCACCAGCGGGGGGACACACAGATACGCAGTATTTT.

The gene calls are TRBV6-5 and TRBJ2-6; 9 nucleotides match TRBD1. This CDR3 is 18 amino acids long. V was pared by 0 bases and J by 1 base, with 4 bases of the junction left unmatched. Germline V gene lookup returns CDR1 MNHEY and CDR2 SVGAGI. DNA for the CDR3: TGTGCCAGCAGTTACTCGGGGACAGGGCGGTCTGGGGCCAACGTCCTGACTTTC. Translated, it gives CASSYSGTGRSGANVLTF.